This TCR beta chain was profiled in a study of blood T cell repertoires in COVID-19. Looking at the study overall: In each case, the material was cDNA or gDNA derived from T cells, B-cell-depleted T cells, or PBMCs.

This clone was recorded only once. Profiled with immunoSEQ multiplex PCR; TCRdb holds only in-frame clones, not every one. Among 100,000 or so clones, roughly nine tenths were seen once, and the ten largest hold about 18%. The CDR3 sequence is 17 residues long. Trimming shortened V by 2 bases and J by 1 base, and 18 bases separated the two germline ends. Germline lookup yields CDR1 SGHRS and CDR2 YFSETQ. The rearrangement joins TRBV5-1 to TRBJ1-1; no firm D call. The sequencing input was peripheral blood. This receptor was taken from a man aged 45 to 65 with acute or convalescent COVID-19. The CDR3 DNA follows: TGCGCCAGCAGCTTTGGTGGAGGTGGGAAAACGAACACTGAAGCTTTCTTT. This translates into CASSFGGGGKTNTEAFF.